The clone carrying this TCR beta chain has a handful of counts. Preparation of the TCRbeta library was carried out with unique molecular identifiers. TCRdb reprocessed the PCR reads with MiXCR, giving one entry per CDR3 protein. The sample records some 350,000 distinct CDR3 sequences, about 9.4% being singletons. The sample comes from a study of T-cell reconstitution after alpha-beta-depleted transplantation in children. Material: PBMCs from the stem cell graft donor, obtained from the stem cell graft. The receptor's source is a human donor who donated a stem cell graft to a child with acute lymphoblastic leukemia.

The chain's CDR3 is CASSLHPGDEKLFF. In nucleotides, the CDR3 is TGTGCCAGCAGTTTGCACCCGGGAGATGAAAAACTGTTTTTT. The chain has TRBV28 and TRBJ1-4; D gene unclear. The germline V and J ends were trimmed by 3 bases and 6 bases, with 11 bases remaining between them. The CDR3 covers 14 residues. Germline CDR1 is MDHEN and CDR2 is SYDVKM.